Listed below are T cell receptor beta chains from one sample, sequenced in a study of cytomegalovirus exposure and HLA in healthy donors. This table comes from immunoSEQ multiplex PCR, and its TCRdb copy is limited to in-frame clones, with some not included. The sample yields about 160,000 clones, 55% to 75% seen once. What was sequenced was PBMCs. The receptors stem from an older woman in good health and CMV-seropositive. The CDR3 runs from the conserved cysteine through the conserved F or W. A D gene is named only where the DNA matches it firmly. For some rows the clone size is stated as once, few or many, or as a class when expanded; others skip it.

v_call: TRBV5-6; j_call: TRBJ2-1; d_call: TRBD2; clone_size: -; cdr3_nt: TGTGCCAGCAGCTCTAAACTAGCGGTTTTCGATGAGCAGTTCTTC; cdr3_aa: CASSSKLAVFDEQFF
v_call: TRBV25-1; j_call: TRBJ2-7; d_call: TRBD1; clone_size: few; cdr3_nt: TGTGCCAGCAGAAAAGGGGGCGCGGACGAGCAGTACTTC; cdr3_aa: CASRKGGADEQYF
v_call: TRBV7-6; j_call: TRBJ2-1; d_call: TRBD2; clone_size: -; cdr3_nt: TGTGCCAGCAGCTTAGATGAGACTAGCGGGAGCTACAATGAGCAGTTCTTC; cdr3_aa: CASSLDETSGSYNEQFF
v_call: TRBV10-1; j_call: TRBJ2-7; d_call: -; clone_size: -; cdr3_nt: TGCGCCAGCAGTGAAATAGGGGCCTACGAGCAGTACTTC; cdr3_aa: CASSEIGAYEQYF
v_call: TRBV6-1; j_call: TRBJ2-7; d_call: TRBD1; clone_size: -; cdr3_nt: TGTGCCACCTGGGACAGCCTCTACGAGCAGTACTTC; cdr3_aa: CATWDSLYEQYF
v_call: TRBV7-2; j_call: TRBJ2-7; d_call: -; clone_size: -; cdr3_nt: TGTGCCAGCAGCGTGGGACACACCTCCTACGAGCAGTACTTC; cdr3_aa: CASSVGHTSYEQYF
v_call: TRBV28; j_call: TRBJ2-1; d_call: TRBD2; clone_size: few; cdr3_nt: TGTGCCAGCAGTTACCCTAACGGGGGGGGACTAGCGGGATTAATGCAGTTCTTC; cdr3_aa: CASSYPNGGGLAGLMQFF
v_call: TRBV15; j_call: TRBJ1-3; d_call: -; clone_size: -; cdr3_nt: TGTGCCACCAGCAGAACCCGGGCCTTGACGGAGGGGAGAGCTGGAAACACCATATATTTT; cdr3_aa: CATSRTRALTEGRAGNTIYF
v_call: TRBV18; j_call: TRBJ2-7; d_call: -; clone_size: few; cdr3_nt: TGTGCCAGCTCGCTGACAGGAGACTACGAGCAGTACTTC; cdr3_aa: CASSLTGDYEQYF
v_call: TRBV6-5; j_call: TRBJ2-1; d_call: -; clone_size: -; cdr3_nt: TGTGCCAGCAGACACAGGGTAGGTGAGCAGTTCTTC; cdr3_aa: CASRHRVGEQFF
v_call: TRBV6-5; j_call: TRBJ1-4; d_call: -; clone_size: -; cdr3_nt: TGTGCCAGCAGTGGGGCAGTCGCAACTAATGAAAAACTGTTTTTT; cdr3_aa: CASSGAVATNEKLFF
v_call: TRBV9; j_call: TRBJ2-2; d_call: TRBD2; clone_size: -; cdr3_nt: TGTGCCAGCAGCGTAGTAGGACTAGCGGCCAACACCGGGGAGCTGTTTTTT; cdr3_aa: CASSVVGLAANTGELFF
v_call: TRBV13; j_call: TRBJ2-7; d_call: TRBD1; clone_size: -; cdr3_nt: TGTGCCAGCAGCATGGGGGACAGCTCCTACGAGCAGTACTTC; cdr3_aa: CASSMGDSSYEQYF
v_call: TRBV29-1; j_call: TRBJ2-7; d_call: -; clone_size: -; cdr3_nt: TGCAGCGTTGCTCTTCATCCGGAGCGGGCCTCCTACGAGCAGTACTTC; cdr3_aa: CSVALHPERASYEQYF
v_call: TRBV5-1; j_call: TRBJ2-1; d_call: TRBD2; clone_size: many; cdr3_nt: TGCGCCAGCAGCTCGATGGGACTAGCGGGTAGCTCCTACAATGAGCAGTTCTTC; cdr3_aa: CASSSMGLAGSSYNEQFF
v_call: TRBV7-2; j_call: TRBJ2-5; d_call: -; clone_size: -; cdr3_nt: TGTGCCAGCAGCTTAGCTTACCAGCAAGAGACCCAGTACTTC; cdr3_aa: CASSLAYQQETQYF
v_call: TRBV19; j_call: TRBJ1-1; d_call: -; clone_size: -; cdr3_nt: TGTGCCAGTAGGGAGGCAGGCACTGAAGCTTTCTTT; cdr3_aa: CASREAGTEAFF
v_call: TRBV5-5; j_call: TRBJ2-7; d_call: -; clone_size: -; cdr3_nt: TGTGCCAGCAGCCCGGATCCTAGTGTCGGATACGAGCAGTACTTC; cdr3_aa: CASSPDPSVGYEQYF
v_call: TRBV30; j_call: TRBJ2-1; d_call: TRBD2; clone_size: few; cdr3_nt: TGTGCCTCCTTCCGGGGACTAGCGGACTCTAATACAAAAATCTTCTCCTACAATGAGCAGTTCTTC; cdr3_aa: CASFRGLADSNTKIFSYNEQFF
v_call: TRBV29-1; j_call: TRBJ2-1; d_call: TRBD2; clone_size: few; cdr3_nt: TGCAGCGTGGCCGGGACTAGCGGGAGTCATACCTACAATGAGCAGTTCTTC; cdr3_aa: CSVAGTSGSHTYNEQFF
v_call: TRBV13; j_call: TRBJ1-1; d_call: TRBD1; clone_size: few; cdr3_nt: TGTGCCAGCAGCTTAGGCTACCGGGACAGGCTCAAGGAAGCTTTCTTT; cdr3_aa: CASSLGYRDRLKEAFF
v_call: TRBV29-1; j_call: TRBJ2-5; d_call: -; clone_size: few; cdr3_nt: TGCAGCGTAAAACTAGTTACAGAGACCCAGTACTTC; cdr3_aa: CSVKLVTETQYF
v_call: TRBV25-1; j_call: TRBJ2-3; d_call: -; clone_size: few; cdr3_nt: TGTGCCAGCAGTGAACTAGAGGGAGCAGATACGCAGTATTTT; cdr3_aa: CASSELEGADTQYF
v_call: TRBV5-1; j_call: TRBJ2-1; d_call: -; clone_size: -; cdr3_nt: TGCGCCAGCAGCTTGGTGGCGGAGGCCTACAATGAGCAGTTCTTC; cdr3_aa: CASSLVAEAYNEQFF
v_call: TRBV29-1; j_call: TRBJ2-1; d_call: TRBD2; clone_size: -; cdr3_nt: TGCAGCGTTAGGGGACTAGCGACTTTCGAGCAGTTCTTC; cdr3_aa: CSVRGLATFEQFF
v_call: TRBV30; j_call: TRBJ1-2; d_call: -; clone_size: -; cdr3_nt: TGTGCCTGGAGTGATGGACAGAACCTCTATGGCTACACCTTC; cdr3_aa: CAWSDGQNLYGYTF
v_call: TRBV5-4; j_call: TRBJ1-1; d_call: TRBD1; clone_size: -; cdr3_nt: TGTGCCAGCAGCTTCCCGGGACAGGGTTTTGAAGCTTTCTTT; cdr3_aa: CASSFPGQGFEAFF
v_call: TRBV7-2; j_call: TRBJ2-1; d_call: TRBD2; clone_size: -; cdr3_nt: TGTGCCAGCAGCTTAGTAGCGGGAAACAATGAGCAGTTCTTC; cdr3_aa: CASSLVAGNNEQFF
v_call: TRBV9; j_call: TRBJ2-5; d_call: TRBD2; clone_size: -; cdr3_nt: TGTGCCAGCAGCACCCACACCGAGGCGGGAGGGCAAGAGACCCAGTACTTC; cdr3_aa: CASSTHTEAGGQETQYF
v_call: TRBV20-1; j_call: TRBJ1-2; d_call: -; clone_size: -; cdr3_nt: TGCAGTGCTAGAATCGGGAACGGCTACACCTTC; cdr3_aa: CSARIGNGYTF
v_call: TRBV7-9; j_call: TRBJ2-7; d_call: TRBD1; clone_size: -; cdr3_nt: TGTGCCAGCAGCCACTCCCGGGACAGACCCTACGAGCAGTACTTC; cdr3_aa: CASSHSRDRPYEQYF
v_call: TRBV16; j_call: TRBJ2-3; d_call: TRBD2; clone_size: once; cdr3_nt: TGTGCCAGCAGTCCCTGGGGAGTAGCGGGAGTGACAGATACGCAGTATTTT; cdr3_aa: CASSPWGVAGVTDTQYF
v_call: TRBV6-5; j_call: TRBJ2-7; d_call: TRBD2; clone_size: -; cdr3_nt: TGTGCCAGCAGTTACTCGACACTAGCGACCTCCTACGAGCAGTACTTC; cdr3_aa: CASSYSTLATSYEQYF
v_call: TRBV6-5; j_call: TRBJ2-3; d_call: -; clone_size: -; cdr3_nt: TGTGCCAGCAGTTCGAGGGCTTATAGCACAGATACGCAGTATTTT; cdr3_aa: CASSSRAYSTDTQYF